This TCR beta chain derives from a study of T cell repertoires in cytomegalovirus infection (dated by TCRdb to 2018 to 2020). For context, the study as a whole: Alongside well-studied HLA-B-restricted epitopes, the peptide stimulations were aimed at recently identified HLA-C-restricted CMV epitopes, whose presentation resists viral immunomodulation. Because public TCR beta signatures pointed to carriage of CMV infection together with the matching HLA type, the HLA type of each donor mattered for the analysis.

This clonotype was observed many times. This receptor's antigen is unknown. Nothing much larger sits one base from this clone, and base qualities are not available. The data were produced on an Illumina HiSeq 1500. TCRdb itself trimmed the public reads at Q25 with fastp, ran MiXCR and retained productive beta chains. Duplicate CDR3 protein sequences are folded into a single record with the most common DNA and genes. This sample comprises more than 300,000 distinct CDR3 sequences, about 35% of them detected only once. Approximately 13% of the sample lies in the top ten. The treatment or condition label of this sample denotes: in vitro stimulation with specific CMV peptide epitopes to enrich CMV-specific T cells. V is cut back by 4 bases and J by 3 bases, with 9 bases in the junction unmatched. Including cysteine and phenylalanine, the CDR3 has 16 amino acids. Just the 48-base CDR3 DNA is kept, in frame starting at base 1. CDR1 and CDR2 are read off the germline V gene as SGHTA and FQGNSA.

Broad study findings and their caveats: Cumulative frequency of public TCR beta family members discriminated carriers of CMV infection plus the relevant HLA type in this cohort and an independent approximately 400-donor cohort. The ex vivo response was dominated by HLA-C-restricted CMV-specific TCR beta clonotypes, which also provided the single most frequent clonotype in two of eight donors.

The sequencing used cultured PBMCs, collected from culture after CMV antigen stimulation. The sequence links TRBV7-2 to TRBJ1-2; 9 bases in the junction line up with TRBD1. This receptor was identified in a human donor in good health (CMV status not recorded). Some clones in this sample may be carry-over from other donors' samples. The nucleotide sequence is given as TGTGCCAGCAGCTCGTATACAGGGGGCATGGACTATGGCTACACCTTC. Its amino acids are CASSSYTGGMDYGYTF.